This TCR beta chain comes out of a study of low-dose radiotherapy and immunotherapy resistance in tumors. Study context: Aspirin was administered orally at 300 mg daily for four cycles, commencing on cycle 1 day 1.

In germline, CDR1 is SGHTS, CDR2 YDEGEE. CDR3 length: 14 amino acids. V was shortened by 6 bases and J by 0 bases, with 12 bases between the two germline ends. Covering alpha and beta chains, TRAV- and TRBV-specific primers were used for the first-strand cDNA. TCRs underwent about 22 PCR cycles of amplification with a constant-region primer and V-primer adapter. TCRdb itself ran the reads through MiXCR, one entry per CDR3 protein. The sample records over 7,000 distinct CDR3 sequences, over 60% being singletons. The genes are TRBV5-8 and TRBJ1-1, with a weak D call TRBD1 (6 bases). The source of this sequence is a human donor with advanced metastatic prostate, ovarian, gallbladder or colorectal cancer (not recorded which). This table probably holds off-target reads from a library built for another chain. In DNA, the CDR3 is TGTGCCAGCACCACGAGGGGGATGAACACTGAAGCTTTCTTT. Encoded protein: CASTTRGMNTEAFF.